This T cell receptor (beta chain) was profiled in a study of human T cells and chemical hapten exposure (dated by TCRdb to the early 2020s). For the wider study: For sensitization, 2% DPC in acetone was applied to a roughly 2 cm by roughly 2 cm area of upper inner arm skin. Patch testing was done on the upper back using Finn chambers containing 0.01% DPC, and results were scored after 6 days according to International Contact Dermatitis Research Group standards. Weekly therapeutic DPC doses were additionally applied to the scalp of patients throughout the approximately 24-week study period. Patient blood was sampled pre-sensitization (week 0) and at 2, 6 and about 24 weeks after DPC sensitization. This study followed changes in the peripheral blood TCR repertoire in vivo during primary and secondary sensitization of alopecia patients to the hapten diphenylcyclopropenone (DPC). Most of the patients in the cohort were female, and the cohort covered alopecia areata with under or over 50% scalp involvement, alopecia totalis and alopecia universalis. Nearly 30 alopecia patients gave blood for TCR sequencing at one to four time points (pre-sensitization, 2, 6 and 24 weeks). The libraries were sequenced as a pool, and the TCR yield per sample differed mostly because of small variations in library volumes within the pool. Study-level results and caveats: Compared with pre-sensitization or healthy control sets, expanded TCRs formed significantly more large CDR3 similarity clusters, which is consistent with antigen-driven responses. Because all patients had alopecia, a presumed autoimmune disease, the immune response of the patients might differ from that of healthy individuals. No change with DPC sensitization was found in the number of TCRs above 1 in 1000 frequency, and no evidence of global repertoire structure alterations was found. After repeated subsampling, changes were observed in the strength of the expansion versus patch-test correlation and in the threshold at which the correlation became significant. A positive correlation was found between the number of PT1 expanded TCRs and patch test score, with significance reached at thresholds 8, 16 and 32 but not 4.

This clonotype was observed many times. It lacks a known antigen. Qualities for individual bases were not recorded, and no much larger clone is one base off. Sample time point, as interpreted from the label and publication: patch test 2, 6 weeks after DPC sensitization. The intended sense of this specimen's treatment or condition label: therapeutic diphenylcyclopropenone sensitization with weekly scalp DPC. At each patch-test visit, blood was drawn before the patch test was applied. Patients were considered eligible if aged 18 to 70, diagnosed with alopecia and deemed suitable for DPC therapy, and patients were excluded if pregnant. Total RNA was extracted from unfractionated whole blood that had been collected in Tempus Blood RNA tubes. Preparation of the library involved RACE. Sequencing used a NextSeq 500. During library preparation, unique molecular identifiers were attached to individual cDNA molecules so that TCRs could be counted quantitatively and reproducibly. Each blood RNA sample was used to sequence both TCR alpha and TCR beta chains. As for the authors' bioinformatics: Samples had a median of 95,638 TCRs, with a range from roughly 23,224 to 700,000. The Decombinator software suite was used to annotate V, J and CDR3 in the TCR reads. To make PS versus PT1 abundance plots, every sample was subsampled to the same number of TCRs (28,000). TCRs were defined as expanded if absent before sensitization and observed at least eight times at the 2-week time point. Using fastp at Q25 and MiXCR, TCRdb reprocessed the public reads and kept productive beta chains. Each entry is one CDR3 protein sequence, shown with its most common DNA and genes. These V and J calls are TCRdb output, not the study's own analysis. A total of approximately 85,000 distinct CDR3 sequences appear in this sample, about 10% of them only once. The ten largest clones capture 2.5% of the sample.

V lost 1 base and J lost 0 bases; the stretch between them is 10 bases long. The CDR3 holds 15 amino acids from the cysteine to the phenylalanine. Kept here is only the CDR3 DNA, which spans 45 bases and is read in frame from base 1. The germline V gene sets CDR1 to SGHTA and CDR2 to FQGNSA. The clonotype was recovered from a woman aged 25 to 39 with alopecia areata. Some clones in this sample may be carry-over from other donors' samples. The source was whole blood, collected in connection with sensitization to the hapten diphenylcyclopropenone (DPC). The chain joins TRBV7-2 to TRBJ2-7, with a weak D call of TRBD2 (6 bases match). The DNA sequence is given as TGTGCCAGCAGCTTAGGCCTTAGCGGCTCCTACGAGCAGTACTTC. This codes for CASSLGLSGSYEQYF.